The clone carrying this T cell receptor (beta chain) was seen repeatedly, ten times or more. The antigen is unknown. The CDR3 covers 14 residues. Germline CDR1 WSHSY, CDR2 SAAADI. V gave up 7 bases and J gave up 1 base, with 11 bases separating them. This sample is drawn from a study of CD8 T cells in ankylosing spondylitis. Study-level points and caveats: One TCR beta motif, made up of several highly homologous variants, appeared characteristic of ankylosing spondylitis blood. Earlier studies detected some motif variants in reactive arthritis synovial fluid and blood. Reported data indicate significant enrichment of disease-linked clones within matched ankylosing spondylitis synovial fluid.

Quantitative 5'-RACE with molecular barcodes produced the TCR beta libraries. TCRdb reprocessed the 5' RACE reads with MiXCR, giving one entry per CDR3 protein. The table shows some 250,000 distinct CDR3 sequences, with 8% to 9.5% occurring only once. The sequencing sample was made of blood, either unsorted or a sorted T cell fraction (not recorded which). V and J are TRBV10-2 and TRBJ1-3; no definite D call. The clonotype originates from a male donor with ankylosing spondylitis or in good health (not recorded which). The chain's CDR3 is CASTIAISGNTIYF. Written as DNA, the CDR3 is TGCGCCAGCACCATAGCCATTTCTGGAAACACCATATATTTT.